The clone carrying this T cell receptor beta chain was seen a single time. Treatment of the sample: randomized to nivolumab then ipilimumab (arm A) or the reverse (arm B). Looked up from germline, CDR1 is SGHRS and CDR2 is YFSETQ. The CDR3 runs 16 residues. V lost 4 bases and J 2 bases, leaving 18 bases between the germline ends. The data belong to a study of sequential checkpoint blockade in melanoma. TCRdb's copy holds only in-frame clones and misses some; the assay was immunoSEQ multiplex PCR. The repertoire holds roughly 16,000 clones, with 60% to 80% as singletons. This receptor was taken from a human donor with melanoma. The genes are TRBV5-1 and TRBJ1-2; D might be TRBD1 (5 bases). The material sequenced was CD8+ T cells sorted from blood (inferred from file names), taken from a patient given nivolumab and ipilimumab in sequence. CDR3 sequence (DNA): TGCGCCAGCAGCCCGCCCTTTGGGGGGGTGAACTATGGCTACACCTTC. It yields the protein CASSPPFGGVNYGYTF.